The clone carrying this TCR beta chain has only a few counts. Its antigen is unidentified. This specimen comes from a study of response to subunit inactivated influenza vaccine. Overall study results and limits: Each seasonal flu vaccination may recruit only limited new T cells, authors suggested.

MiXCR, run by TCRdb on the RT-PCR reads, gives a single entry per CDR3 protein. The table shows around 750,000 distinct CDR3 sequences, with roughly 20% occurring only once. Germline CDR1 is DFQATT and CDR2 is SNEGSKA (reference sequence). The CDR3 runs 14 residues. Trimming removed 6 bases at V and 2 bases at J, with 11 bases between. The clonotype originates from a man aged 45-60 years who received an inactivated influenza vaccine. Sample: PBMCs from blood, taken 4 to 6 days after vaccination. This chain connects TRBV20-1 to TRBJ2-6; D is unclear. The CDR3 region is CSAHPAPGANVLTF. CDR3 bases: TGCAGTGCCCACCCCGCACCTGGGGCCAACGTCCTGACTTTC.